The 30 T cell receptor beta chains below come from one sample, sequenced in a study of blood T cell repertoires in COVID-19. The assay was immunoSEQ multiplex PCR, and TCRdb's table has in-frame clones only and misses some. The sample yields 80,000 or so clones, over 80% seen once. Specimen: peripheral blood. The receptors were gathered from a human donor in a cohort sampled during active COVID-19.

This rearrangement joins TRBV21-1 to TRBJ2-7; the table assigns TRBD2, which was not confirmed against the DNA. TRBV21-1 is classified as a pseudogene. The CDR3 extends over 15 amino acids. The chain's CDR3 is CASSKGRESSYEQYF. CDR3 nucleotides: TGTGCCAGCAGCAAAGGGCGGGAGAGCTCCTACGAGCAGTACTTC.

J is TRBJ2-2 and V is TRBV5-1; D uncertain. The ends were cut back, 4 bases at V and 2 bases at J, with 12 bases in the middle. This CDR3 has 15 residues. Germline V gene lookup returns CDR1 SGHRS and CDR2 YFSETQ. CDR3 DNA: TGCGCCAGCAGCACAGAGACAATTAACACCGGGGAGCTGTTTTTT. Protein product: CASSTETINTGELFF.

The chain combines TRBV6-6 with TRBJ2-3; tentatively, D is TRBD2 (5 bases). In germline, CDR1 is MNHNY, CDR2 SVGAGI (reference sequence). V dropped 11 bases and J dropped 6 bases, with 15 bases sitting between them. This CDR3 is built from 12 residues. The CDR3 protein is CAAAAGGDTQYF. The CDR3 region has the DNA TGTGCCGCCGCCGCCGGCGGGGATACGCAGTATTTT.

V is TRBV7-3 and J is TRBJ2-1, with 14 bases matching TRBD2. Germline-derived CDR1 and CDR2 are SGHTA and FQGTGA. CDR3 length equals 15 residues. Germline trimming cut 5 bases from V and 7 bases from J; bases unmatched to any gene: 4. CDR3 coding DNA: TGTGCCAGCAGCGCTGGGACTAGCGGGAGAAATGAGCAGTTCTTC. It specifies CASSAGTSGRNEQFF.

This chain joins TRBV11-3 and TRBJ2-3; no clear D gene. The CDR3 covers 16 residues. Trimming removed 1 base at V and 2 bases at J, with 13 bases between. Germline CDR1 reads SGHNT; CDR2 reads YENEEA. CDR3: CASSLGASALTDTQYF. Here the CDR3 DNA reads TGTGCCAGCAGCTTAGGAGCCAGCGCCCTCACAGATACGCAGTATTTT.

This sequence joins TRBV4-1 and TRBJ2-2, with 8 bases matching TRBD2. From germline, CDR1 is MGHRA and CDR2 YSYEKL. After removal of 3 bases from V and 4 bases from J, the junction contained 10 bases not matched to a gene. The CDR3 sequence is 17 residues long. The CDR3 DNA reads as TGCGCCAGCAGCCACCGCCCGCAGCGGGGGCCCACCGGGGAGCTGTTTTTT. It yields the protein CASSHRPQRGPTGELFF.

CDR3 in DNA: TGCAGCGTCCTTCACGAACCTCCAGCGCGTCAAGATACGCAGTATTTT. Its protein is CSVLHEPPARQDTQYF. The chain links TRBV29-1 to TRBJ2-3; D is undetermined. Per germline, CDR1 SQVTM and CDR2 ANQGSEA. V shed 6 bases and J shed 5 bases, with 24 bases lying between them. This CDR3 has 16 amino acids.

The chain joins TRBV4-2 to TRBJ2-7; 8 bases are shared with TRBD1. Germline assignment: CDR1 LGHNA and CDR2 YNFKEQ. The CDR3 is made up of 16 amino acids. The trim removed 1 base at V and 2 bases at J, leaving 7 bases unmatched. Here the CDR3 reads CASSQGGTGYTYEQYF. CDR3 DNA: TGTGCCAGCAGCCAAGGGGGGACAGGTTACACCTACGAGCAGTACTTC.

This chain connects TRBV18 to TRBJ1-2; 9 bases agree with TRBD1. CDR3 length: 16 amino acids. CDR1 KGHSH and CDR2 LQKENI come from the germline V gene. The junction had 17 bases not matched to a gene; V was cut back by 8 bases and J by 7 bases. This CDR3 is CASLTSGTGIPTGYTF. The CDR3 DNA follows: TGTGCCAGCCTAACCTCCGGGACAGGGATACCAACTGGCTACACCTTC.

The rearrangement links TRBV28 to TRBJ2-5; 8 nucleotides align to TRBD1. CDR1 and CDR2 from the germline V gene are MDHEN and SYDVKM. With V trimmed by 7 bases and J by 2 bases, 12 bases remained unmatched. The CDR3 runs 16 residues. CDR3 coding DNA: TGTGCCAGCAACCTCTTCGGACAGGGAAAGCAAGAGACCCAGTACTTC. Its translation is CASNLFGQGKQETQYF.

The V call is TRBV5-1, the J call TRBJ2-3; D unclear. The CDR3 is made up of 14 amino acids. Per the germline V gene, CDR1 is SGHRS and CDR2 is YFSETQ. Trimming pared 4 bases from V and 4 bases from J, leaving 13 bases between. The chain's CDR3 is CASSLGSVSDTQYF. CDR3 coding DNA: TGCGCCAGCAGCCTAGGATCCGTGTCAGATACGCAGTATTTT.

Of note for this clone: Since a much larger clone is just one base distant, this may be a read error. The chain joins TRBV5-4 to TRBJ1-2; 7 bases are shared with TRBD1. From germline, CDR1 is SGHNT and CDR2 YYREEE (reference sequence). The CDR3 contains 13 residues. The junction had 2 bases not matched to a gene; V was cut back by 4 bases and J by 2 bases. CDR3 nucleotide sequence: TGTGCCAGCAGCCCACAGGGGAACTATGGCTACACCTTC. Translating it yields CASSPQGNYGYTF.

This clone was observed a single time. The CDR3 bases are TGTGCCAGCGCCCCATCTGGGGACAGGGACCAAGAGACCCAGTACTTC. It encodes CASAPSGDRDQETQYF. The rearrangement joins TRBV28 to TRBJ2-5; 9 bases match TRBD1. CDR1 is MDHEN, CDR2 SYDVKM, per germline. The CDR3 spans 16 residues. The V and J ends lost 8 bases and 0 bases, in that order; junction bases with no gene match: 10.

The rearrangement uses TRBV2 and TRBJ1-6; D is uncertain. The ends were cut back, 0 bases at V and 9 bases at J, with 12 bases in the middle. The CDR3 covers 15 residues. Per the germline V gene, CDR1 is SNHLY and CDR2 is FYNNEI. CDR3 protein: CASSEAEASASPLHF. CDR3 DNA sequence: TGTGCCAGCAGTGAAGCCGAGGCGAGTGCTTCACCCCTCCACTTT.

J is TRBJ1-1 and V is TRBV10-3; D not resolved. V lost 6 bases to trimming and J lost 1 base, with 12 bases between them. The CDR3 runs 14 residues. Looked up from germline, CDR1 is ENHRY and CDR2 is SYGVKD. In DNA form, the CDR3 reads TGTGCCATCAGGCCCTTGAGCGAGAACACTGAAGCTTTCTTT. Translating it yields CAIRPLSENTEAFF.

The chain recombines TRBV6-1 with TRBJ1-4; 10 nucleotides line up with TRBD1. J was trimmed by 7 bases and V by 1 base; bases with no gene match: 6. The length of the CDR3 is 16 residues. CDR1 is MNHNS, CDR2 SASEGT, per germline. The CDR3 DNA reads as TGTGCCAGCAGTGAAGGTCCGGGACAGGGGCCTGAAAAACTGTTTTTT. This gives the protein CASSEGPGQGPEKLFF.

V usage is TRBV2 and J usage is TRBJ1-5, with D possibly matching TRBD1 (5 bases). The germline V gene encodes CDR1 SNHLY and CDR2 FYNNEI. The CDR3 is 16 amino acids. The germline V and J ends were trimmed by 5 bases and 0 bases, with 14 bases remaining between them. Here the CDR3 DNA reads TGTGCCAGCAGTCGACGACAGACCTCTAGCAATCAGCCCCAGCATTTT. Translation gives CASSRRQTSSNQPQHF.

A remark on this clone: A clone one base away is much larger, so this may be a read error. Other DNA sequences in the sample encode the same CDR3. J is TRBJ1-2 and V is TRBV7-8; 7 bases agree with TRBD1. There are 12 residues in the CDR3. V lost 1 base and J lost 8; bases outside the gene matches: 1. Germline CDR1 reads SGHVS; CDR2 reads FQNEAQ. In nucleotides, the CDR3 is TGTGCCAGCAGCTTAGGACAGGGAGGCTACACCTTC. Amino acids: CASSLGQGGYTF.

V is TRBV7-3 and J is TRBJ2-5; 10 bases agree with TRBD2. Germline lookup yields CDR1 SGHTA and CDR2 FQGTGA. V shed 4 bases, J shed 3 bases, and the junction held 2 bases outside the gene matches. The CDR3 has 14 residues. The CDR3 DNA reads TGTGCCAGCAGCTCTAGCGGGAGCAAAGAGACCCAGTACTTC. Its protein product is CASSSSGSKETQYF. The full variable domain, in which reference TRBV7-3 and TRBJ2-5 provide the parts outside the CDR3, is GAGVSQTPSNKVTEKGKYVELRCDPISGHTALYWYRQSLGQGPEFLIYFQGTGAADDSGLPNDRFFAVRPEGSVSTLKIQRTERGDSAVYLCASSSSGSKETQYFGPGTRLLVL.

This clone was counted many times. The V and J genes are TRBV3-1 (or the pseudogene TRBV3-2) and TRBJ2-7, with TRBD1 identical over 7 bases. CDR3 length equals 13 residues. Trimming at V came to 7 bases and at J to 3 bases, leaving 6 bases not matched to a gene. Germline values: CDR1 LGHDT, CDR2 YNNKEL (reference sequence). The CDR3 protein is CASKDRDSYEQYF. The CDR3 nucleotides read TGTGCCAGCAAGGACCGGGACAGCTACGAGCAGTACTTC.

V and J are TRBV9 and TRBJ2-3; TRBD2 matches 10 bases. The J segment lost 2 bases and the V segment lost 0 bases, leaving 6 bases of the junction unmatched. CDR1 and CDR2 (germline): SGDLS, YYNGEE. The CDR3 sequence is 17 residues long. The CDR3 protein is CASSVEAGGRVTDTQYF. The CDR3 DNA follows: TGTGCCAGCAGCGTAGAAGCGGGAGGGCGGGTCACAGATACGCAGTATTTT.

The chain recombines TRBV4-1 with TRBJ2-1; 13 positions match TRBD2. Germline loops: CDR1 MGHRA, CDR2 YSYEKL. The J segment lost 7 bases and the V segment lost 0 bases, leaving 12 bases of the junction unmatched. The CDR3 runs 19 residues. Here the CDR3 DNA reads TGCGCCAGCAGCCAAGATCGTAGTAGCGGGACTAGCGGGGTGAATGAGCAGTTCTTC. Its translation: CASSQDRSSGTSGVNEQFF.

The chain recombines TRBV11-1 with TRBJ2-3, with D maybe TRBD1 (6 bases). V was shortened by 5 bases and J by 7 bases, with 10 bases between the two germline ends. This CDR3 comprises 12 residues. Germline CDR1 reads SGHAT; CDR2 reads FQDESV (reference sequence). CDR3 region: CASSRTENTQYF. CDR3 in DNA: TGTGCCAGCAGCCGGACAGAGAATACGCAGTATTTT.

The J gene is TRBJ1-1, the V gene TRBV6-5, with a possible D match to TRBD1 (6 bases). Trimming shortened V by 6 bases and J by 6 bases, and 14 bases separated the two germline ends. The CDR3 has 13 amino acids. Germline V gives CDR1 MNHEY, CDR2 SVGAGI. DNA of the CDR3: TGTGCCAGCAGGGGGGCTTTCGAGGCTGAAGCTTTCTTT. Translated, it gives CASRGAFEAEAFF.

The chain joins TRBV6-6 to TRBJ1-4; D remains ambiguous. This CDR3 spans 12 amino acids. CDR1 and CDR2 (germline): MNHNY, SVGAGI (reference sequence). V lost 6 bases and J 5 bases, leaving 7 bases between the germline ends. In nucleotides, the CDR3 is TGTGCCAGCAGGCCCGGGAATGAAAAACTGTTTTTT. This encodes CASRPGNEKLFF.

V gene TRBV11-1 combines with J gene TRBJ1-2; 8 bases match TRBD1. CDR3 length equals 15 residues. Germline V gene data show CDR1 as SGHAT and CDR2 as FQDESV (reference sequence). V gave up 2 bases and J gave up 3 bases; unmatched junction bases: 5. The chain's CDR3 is CASSLSGQGDYGYTF. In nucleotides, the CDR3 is TGTGCCAGCAGCTTAAGTGGACAGGGCGACTATGGCTACACCTTC.

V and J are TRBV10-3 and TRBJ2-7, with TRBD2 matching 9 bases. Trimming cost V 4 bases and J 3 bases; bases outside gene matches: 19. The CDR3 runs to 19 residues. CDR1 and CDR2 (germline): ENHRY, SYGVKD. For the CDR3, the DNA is TGTGCCATCAGTGTGAGTCCTGGGACTAGCTCAGCCTTCAGCTACGAGCAGTACTTC. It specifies CAISVSPGTSSAFSYEQYF.

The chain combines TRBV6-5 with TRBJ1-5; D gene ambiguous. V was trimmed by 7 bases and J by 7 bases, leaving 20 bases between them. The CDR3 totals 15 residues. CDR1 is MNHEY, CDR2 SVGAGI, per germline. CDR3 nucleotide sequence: TGTGCCAGCAACCCCAGTAGGGCCGCGGGGCAGCCCCAGCATTTT. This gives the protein CASNPSRAAGQPQHF.

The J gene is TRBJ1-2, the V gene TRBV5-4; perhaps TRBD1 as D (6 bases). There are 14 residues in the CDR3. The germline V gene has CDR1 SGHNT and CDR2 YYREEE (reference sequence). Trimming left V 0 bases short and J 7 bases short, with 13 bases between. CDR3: CASSLEHRALGYTF. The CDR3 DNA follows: TGTGCCAGCAGCTTGGAACACAGGGCCCTTGGCTACACCTTC. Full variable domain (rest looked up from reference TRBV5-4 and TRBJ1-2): ETGVTQSPTHLIKTRGQQVTLRCSSQSGHNTVSWYQQALGQGPQFIFQYYREEENGRGNFPPRFSGLQFPNYSSELNVNALELDDSALYLCASSLEHRALGYTFGSGTRLTVV.

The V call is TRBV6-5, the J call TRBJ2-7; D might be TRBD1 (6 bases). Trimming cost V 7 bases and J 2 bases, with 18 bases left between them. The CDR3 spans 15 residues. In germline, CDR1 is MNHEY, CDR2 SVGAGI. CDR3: CASKVQGSVPYEQYF. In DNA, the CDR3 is TGTGCCAGCAAGGTGCAGGGGTCAGTCCCCTACGAGCAGTACTTC.